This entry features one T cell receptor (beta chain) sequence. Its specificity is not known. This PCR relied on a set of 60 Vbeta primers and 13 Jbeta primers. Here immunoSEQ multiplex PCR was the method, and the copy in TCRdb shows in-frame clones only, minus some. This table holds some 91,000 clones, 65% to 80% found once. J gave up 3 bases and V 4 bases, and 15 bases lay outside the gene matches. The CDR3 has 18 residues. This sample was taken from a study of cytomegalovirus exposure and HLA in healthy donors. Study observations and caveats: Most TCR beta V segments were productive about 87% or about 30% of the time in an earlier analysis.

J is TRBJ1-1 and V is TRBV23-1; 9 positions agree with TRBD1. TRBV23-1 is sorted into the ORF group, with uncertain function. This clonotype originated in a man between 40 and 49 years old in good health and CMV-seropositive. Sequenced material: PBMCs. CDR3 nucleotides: TGCGCCAGCAGTCCCTCCCCTCTAAGCCGGGACAGGGACACTGAAGCTTTCTTT. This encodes CASSPSPLSRDRDTEAFF.